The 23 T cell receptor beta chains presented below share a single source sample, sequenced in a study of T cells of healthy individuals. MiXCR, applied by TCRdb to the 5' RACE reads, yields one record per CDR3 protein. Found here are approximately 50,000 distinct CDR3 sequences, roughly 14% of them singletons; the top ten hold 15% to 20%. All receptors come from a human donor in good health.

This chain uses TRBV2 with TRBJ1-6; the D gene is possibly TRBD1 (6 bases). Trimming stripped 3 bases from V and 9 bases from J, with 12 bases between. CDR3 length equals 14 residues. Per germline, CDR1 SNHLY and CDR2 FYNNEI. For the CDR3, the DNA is TGTGCCAGCAGTGACCGACAGGACACTTCACCCCTCCACTTT. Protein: CASSDRQDTSPLHF. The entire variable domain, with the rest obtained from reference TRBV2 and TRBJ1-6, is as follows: EPEVTQTPSHQVTQMGQEVILRCVPISNHLYFYWYRQILGQKVEFLVSFYNNEISEKSEIFDDQFSVERPDGSNFTLKIRSTKLEDSAMYFCASSDRQDTSPLHFGNGTRLTVT.

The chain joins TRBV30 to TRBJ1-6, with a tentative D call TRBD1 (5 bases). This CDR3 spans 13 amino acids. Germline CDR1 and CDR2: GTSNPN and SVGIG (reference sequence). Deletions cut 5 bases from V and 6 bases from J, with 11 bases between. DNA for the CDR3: TGTGCCTGGCTCTCAGGGAGTAATTCACCCCTCCACTTT. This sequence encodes CAWLSGSNSPLHF.

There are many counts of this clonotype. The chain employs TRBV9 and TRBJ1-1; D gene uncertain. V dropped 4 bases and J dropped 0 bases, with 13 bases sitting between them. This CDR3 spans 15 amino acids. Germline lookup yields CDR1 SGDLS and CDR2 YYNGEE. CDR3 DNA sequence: TGTGCCAGCAGCCCCCCCAGGACGGTGAACACTGAAGCTTTCTTT. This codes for CASSPPRTVNTEAFF.

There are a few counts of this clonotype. CDR3 in amino acids: CASSYGREGTLHF. The CDR3 DNA reads as TGTGCCAGCAGTTACGGCAGGGAAGGAACCCTCCACTTT. The chain has TRBV6-5 and TRBJ1-6; the D gene is possibly TRBD1 (5 bases). The CDR3 runs to 13 residues. Looked up from germline, CDR1 is MNHEY and CDR2 is SVGAGI. V shed 2 bases and J shed 14 bases, with 13 bases lying between them.

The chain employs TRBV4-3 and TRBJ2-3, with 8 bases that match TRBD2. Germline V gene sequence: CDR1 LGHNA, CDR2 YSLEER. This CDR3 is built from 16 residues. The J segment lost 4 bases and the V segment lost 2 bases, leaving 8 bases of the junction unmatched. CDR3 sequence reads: CASSQSPSGRADTQYF. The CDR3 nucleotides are TGCGCCAGCAGCCAATCGCCCTCCGGGAGGGCAGATACGCAGTATTTT.

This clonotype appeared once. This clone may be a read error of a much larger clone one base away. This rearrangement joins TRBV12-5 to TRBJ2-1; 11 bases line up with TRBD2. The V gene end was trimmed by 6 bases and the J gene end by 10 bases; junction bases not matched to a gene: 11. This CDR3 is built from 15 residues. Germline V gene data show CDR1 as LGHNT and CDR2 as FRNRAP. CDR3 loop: CASGQGLAASGEQFF. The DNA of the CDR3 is TGTGCTAGTGGGCAGGGACTAGCGGCTTCAGGGGAGCAGTTCTTC.

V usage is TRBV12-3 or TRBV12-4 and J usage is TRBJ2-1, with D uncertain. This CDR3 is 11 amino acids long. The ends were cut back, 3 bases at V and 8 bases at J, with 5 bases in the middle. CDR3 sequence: CASSFGDEQFF. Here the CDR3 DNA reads TGTGCCAGCAGTTTTGGGGATGAGCAGTTCTTC.

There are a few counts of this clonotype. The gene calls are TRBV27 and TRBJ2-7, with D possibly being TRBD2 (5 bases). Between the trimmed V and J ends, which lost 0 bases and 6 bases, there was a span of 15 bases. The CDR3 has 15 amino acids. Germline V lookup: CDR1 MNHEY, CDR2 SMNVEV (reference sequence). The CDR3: CASSLSSGRPGEQYF. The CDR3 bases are TGTGCCAGCAGTTTATCGAGCGGCCGCCCGGGCGAGCAGTACTTC.

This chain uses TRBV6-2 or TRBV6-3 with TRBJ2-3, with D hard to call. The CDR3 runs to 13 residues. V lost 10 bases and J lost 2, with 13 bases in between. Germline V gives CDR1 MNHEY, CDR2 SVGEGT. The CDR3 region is CATLVPPTDTQYF. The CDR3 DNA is TGTGCCACCCTCGTGCCACCCACAGATACGCAGTATTTT.

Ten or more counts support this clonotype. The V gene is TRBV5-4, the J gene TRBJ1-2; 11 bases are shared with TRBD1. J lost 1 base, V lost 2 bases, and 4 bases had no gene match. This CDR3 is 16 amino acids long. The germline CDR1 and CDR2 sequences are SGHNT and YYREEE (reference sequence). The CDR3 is CASSLPGQGDNYGYTF. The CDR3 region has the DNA TGTGCCAGCAGCTTACCGGGACAGGGGGATAACTATGGCTACACCTTC.

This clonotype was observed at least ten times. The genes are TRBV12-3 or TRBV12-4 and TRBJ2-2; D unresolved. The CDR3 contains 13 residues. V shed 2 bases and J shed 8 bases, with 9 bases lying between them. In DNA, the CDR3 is TGTGCCAGCAGTTTAAGGGCTCCTGGGGAGCTGTTTTTT. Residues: CASSLRAPGELFF.

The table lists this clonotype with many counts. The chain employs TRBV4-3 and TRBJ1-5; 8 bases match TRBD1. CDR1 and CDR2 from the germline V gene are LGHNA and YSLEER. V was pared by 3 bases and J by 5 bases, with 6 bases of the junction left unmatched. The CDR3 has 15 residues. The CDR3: CASSQINRGDQPQHF. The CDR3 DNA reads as TGCGCCAGCAGCCAGATTAACAGGGGGGATCAGCCCCAGCATTTT.

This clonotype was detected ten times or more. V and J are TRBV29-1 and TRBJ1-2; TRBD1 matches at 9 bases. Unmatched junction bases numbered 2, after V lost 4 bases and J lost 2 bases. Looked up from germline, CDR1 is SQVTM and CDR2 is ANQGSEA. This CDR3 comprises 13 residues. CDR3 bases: TGCAGCGTTGGAGGGACAGGGAACTATGGCTACACCTTC. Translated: CSVGGTGNYGYTF.

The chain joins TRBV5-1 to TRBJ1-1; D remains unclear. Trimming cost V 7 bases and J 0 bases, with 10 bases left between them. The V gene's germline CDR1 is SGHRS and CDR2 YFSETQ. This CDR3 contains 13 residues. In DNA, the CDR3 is TGCGCCAGCTATGACCCAGTGAACACTGAAGCTTTCTTT. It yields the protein CASYDPVNTEAFF.

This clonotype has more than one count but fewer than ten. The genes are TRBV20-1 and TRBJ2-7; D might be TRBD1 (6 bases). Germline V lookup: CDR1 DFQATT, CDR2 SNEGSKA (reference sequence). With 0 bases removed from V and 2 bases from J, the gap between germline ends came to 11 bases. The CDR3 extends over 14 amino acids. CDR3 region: CSARDQQGTYEQYF. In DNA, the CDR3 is TGCAGTGCTAGAGACCAGCAGGGGACCTACGAGCAGTACTTC.

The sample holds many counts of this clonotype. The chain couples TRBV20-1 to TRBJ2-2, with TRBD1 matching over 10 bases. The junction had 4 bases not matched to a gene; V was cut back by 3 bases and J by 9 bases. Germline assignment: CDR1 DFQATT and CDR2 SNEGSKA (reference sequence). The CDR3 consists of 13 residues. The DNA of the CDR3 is TGCAGTGCTAGGGGACAGGGGAGTCGGGAGCTGTTTTTT. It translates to CSARGQGSRELFF.

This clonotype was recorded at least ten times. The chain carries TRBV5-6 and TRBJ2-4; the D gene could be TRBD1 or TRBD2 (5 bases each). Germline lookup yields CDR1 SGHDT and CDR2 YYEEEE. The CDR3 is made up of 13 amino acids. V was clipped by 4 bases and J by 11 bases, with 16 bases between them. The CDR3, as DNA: TGTGCCAGCAGCCCCCGGGACGGCCTCGTTCAGTACTTC. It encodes CASSPRDGLVQYF.

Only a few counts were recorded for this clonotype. Here the CDR3 reads CSGRDMSSYEQYF. The DNA for the CDR3 is TGCAGTGGGAGGGACATGAGCTCCTACGAGCAGTACTTC. The chain uses TRBV20-1 and TRBJ2-7; D may correspond to TRBD1 or TRBD2 (6 bases each). The CDR3 spans 13 residues. The V end lost 7 bases, the J end lost 0 bases, and 13 bases lay between the germline ends. Germline CDR1 reads DFQATT; CDR2 reads SNEGSKA (reference sequence).

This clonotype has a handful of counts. The CDR3 sequence is CATSRDRGGTEQFF. The CDR3 DNA is TGTGCCACCAGCAGAGATAGGGGGGGCACTGAGCAGTTCTTC. The chain couples TRBV15 to TRBJ2-1; D possibly corresponds to TRBD2 (7 bases). Trimming removed 0 bases at V and 9 bases at J, with 12 bases between. CDR1 LNHNV and CDR2 YYDKDF come from the germline V gene (reference sequence). The CDR3 extends over 14 amino acids.

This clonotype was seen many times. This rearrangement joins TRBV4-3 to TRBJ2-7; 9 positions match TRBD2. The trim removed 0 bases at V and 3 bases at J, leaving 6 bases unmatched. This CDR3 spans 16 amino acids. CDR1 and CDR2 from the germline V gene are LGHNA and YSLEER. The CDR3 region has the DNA TGCGCCAGCAGCCAAGATTCTAGCGGGACCTACTACGAGCAGTACTTC. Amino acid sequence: CASSQDSSGTYYEQYF.

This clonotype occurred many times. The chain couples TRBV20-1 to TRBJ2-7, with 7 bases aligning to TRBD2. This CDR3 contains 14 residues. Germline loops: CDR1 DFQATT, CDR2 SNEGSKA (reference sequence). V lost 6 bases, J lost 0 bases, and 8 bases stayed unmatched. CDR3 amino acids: CSAHKRDHSYEQYF. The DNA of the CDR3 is TGCAGTGCCCACAAGCGGGACCACTCCTACGAGCAGTACTTC.

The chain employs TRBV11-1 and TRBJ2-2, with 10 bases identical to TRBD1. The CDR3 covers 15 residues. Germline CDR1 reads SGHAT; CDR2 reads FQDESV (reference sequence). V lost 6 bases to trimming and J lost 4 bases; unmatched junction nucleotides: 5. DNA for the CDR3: TGTGCCAGCAGTACGGGGACAGGGGCCACCGGGGAGCTGTTTTTT. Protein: CASSTGTGATGELFF.

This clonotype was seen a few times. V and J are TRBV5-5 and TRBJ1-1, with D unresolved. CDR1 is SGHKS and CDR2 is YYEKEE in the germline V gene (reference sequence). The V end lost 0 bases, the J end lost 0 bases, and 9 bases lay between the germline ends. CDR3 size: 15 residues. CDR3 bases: TGTGCCAGCAGCTTGGAAGGGTACGTGAACACTGAAGCTTTCTTT. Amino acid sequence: CASSLEGYVNTEAFF. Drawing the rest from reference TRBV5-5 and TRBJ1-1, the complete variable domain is DAGVTQSPTHLIKTRGQQVTLRCSPISGHKSVSWYQQVLGQGPQFIFQYYEKEERGRGNFPDRFSARQFPNYSSELNVNALLLGDSALYLCASSLEGYVNTEAFFGQGTRLTVV.